Listed below are T cell receptor beta chains from one sample, sequenced in a study of blood T cell repertoires in COVID-19. TCRdb's table, derived via immunoSEQ multiplex PCR, lists solely in-frame clones and lacks some. The table lists some 100,000 clones, almost 90% of them singletons. What was sequenced was peripheral blood. The receptors were sampled from a woman in her 70s with acute or convalescent COVID-19. Both conserved end residues are part of each CDR3. The order of the fields is CDR3 DNA, CDR3 protein, V gene, D gene, clone size, J gene. The D gene is left open where the match is weak. Some rows have no size entry. The others give once, few or many, or a class for an expanded clone.

DNA: TGTGCCAGCAGTTTATCGTTCGGGGGTAACTATGGCTACACCTTC
CDR3: CASSLSFGGNYGYTF
V: TRBV27
D: .
size: .
J: TRBJ1-2

DNA: TGTGCCAGCAAGGAGGCTAGCGGGATGAACATTCAGTACTTC
CDR3: CASKEASGMNIQYF
V: TRBV11-2
D: TRBD2
size: .
J: TRBJ2-4

DNA: TGTGCCAGCAGCCCTTCGACAGGGACTGGCTACACCTTC
CDR3: CASSPSTGTGYTF
V: TRBV3-1/TRBV3-2
D: TRBD1
size: few
J: TRBJ1-2

DNA: TGTGCCAGCAGCTTGGTTCCCGGGTCCGGGGAGCTGTTTTTT
CDR3: CASSLVPGSGELFF
V: TRBV5-5
D: .
size: .
J: TRBJ2-2

DNA: TGTGCCAGCAGCGGTGGGACAGGAGACACAGATACGCAGTATTTT
CDR3: CASSGGTGDTDTQYF
V: TRBV7-3
D: TRBD1
size: .
J: TRBJ2-3

DNA: TGTGCCAGCAGCTACAACCCGGCGGGGAGCTATGGCTACACCTTC
CDR3: CASSYNPAGSYGYTF
V: TRBV7-9
D: .
size: once
J: TRBJ1-2

DNA: TGTGCCAGCAGTTCGACCAGTGGGAGGGCCGGTGAGACCCAGTACTTC
CDR3: CASSSTSGRAGETQYF
V: TRBV27
D: TRBD2
size: .
J: TRBJ2-5

DNA: TGTGCCAGCAGTAGGGACAGACTCACAGATACGCAGTATTTT
CDR3: CASSRDRLTDTQYF
V: TRBV27
D: TRBD1
size: .
J: TRBJ2-3

DNA: TGTGCCAGCAGCTTAGGGACTAGCGACTACGAGCAGTACTTC
CDR3: CASSLGTSDYEQYF
V: TRBV11-2
D: TRBD2
size: .
J: TRBJ2-7

DNA: TGTGCCAGCAGTTACCCCCAGGGTAACCCAATTTCACCCCTCCACTTT
CDR3: CASSYPQGNPISPLHF
V: TRBV6-5
D: .
size: .
J: TRBJ1-6

DNA: TGTGCCACCAGTCGGGTTAACTATGGCTACACCTTC
CDR3: CATSRVNYGYTF
V: TRBV24-1
D: .
size: .
J: TRBJ1-2

DNA: TGTGCCAGCAGCCCGGTCGGGAACACTGAAGCTTTCTTT
CDR3: CASSPVGNTEAFF
V: TRBV5-5
D: .
size: .
J: TRBJ1-1

DNA: TGTGCCAGCTGCAGGGGTTTGAACACTGAAGCTTTCTTT
CDR3: CASCRGLNTEAFF
V: TRBV2
D: .
size: .
J: TRBJ1-1

DNA: TGTGCCAGCAGTTTGCGGTATAATTCACCCCTCCACTTT
CDR3: CASSLRYNSPLHF
V: TRBV27
D: .
size: .
J: TRBJ1-6

DNA: TGTGCCACCAGCGATAGACAGGTGTACAATGAGCAGTTCTTC
CDR3: CATSDRQVYNEQFF
V: TRBV15
D: .
size: few
J: TRBJ2-1

DNA: TGTGCCAGCAGCTTAGAGTGGACTAGCGGGGGCCCGAACACCGGGGAGCTGTTTTTT
CDR3: CASSLEWTSGGPNTGELFF
V: TRBV7-2
D: TRBD2
size: .
J: TRBJ2-2

DNA: TGCGCCAGCAGCTTGGGGACAGGTTCGGGGCGTAACGGGGAGCTGTTTTTT
CDR3: CASSLGTGSGRNGELFF
V: TRBV5-1
D: TRBD1
size: .
J: TRBJ2-2

DNA: TGCGCCAGCAGCCCGATGGTGGCTGGCGAGCAGTACTTC
CDR3: CASSPMVAGEQYF
V: TRBV5-1
D: .
size: few
J: TRBJ2-7

DNA: TGTGCCAGCAGCTTCCCGACCGGGGGTGTCTACGAGCAGTACTTC
CDR3: CASSFPTGGVYEQYF
V: TRBV7-9
D: .
size: .
J: TRBJ2-7

DNA: TGCGCCAGCAGCCCCATTACGACAGGGGGCATAGTGGGCAATCAGCCCCAGCATTTT
CDR3: CASSPITTGGIVGNQPQHF
V: TRBV10-2
D: TRBD1
size: few
J: TRBJ1-5

DNA: TGTGCCAGCAGCTTGGAGGGGGCGGTTGGAAACACCATATATTTT
CDR3: CASSLEGAVGNTIYF
V: TRBV13
D: TRBD1
size: few
J: TRBJ1-3

DNA: TGTGCCAGCAGTTTCCAGGGCCAAAAGTTCTTC
CDR3: CASSFQGQKFF
V: TRBV28
D: .
size: .
J: TRBJ2-1

DNA: TGTGCCAGCAGCCCCGCGGCGGGGATCATGTTCTCTGGAAACACCATATATTTT
CDR3: CASSPAAGIMFSGNTIYF
V: TRBV3-1/TRBV3-2
D: .
size: .
J: TRBJ1-3

DNA: TGCGCCAGCAGTGAGTTTCAAAATGAGCAGTTCTTC
CDR3: CASSEFQNEQFF
V: TRBV10-2
D: .
size: .
J: TRBJ2-1

DNA: TGCAGCGTTGAAGGGAGTGAGCAGTTCTTC
CDR3: CSVEGSEQFF
V: TRBV29-1
D: .
size: .
J: TRBJ2-1

DNA: TGTGCCAGCAGCCCCGGACAGGGGGCGCGTAATTCACCCCTCCACTTT
CDR3: CASSPGQGARNSPLHF
V: TRBV7-9
D: TRBD1
size: .
J: TRBJ1-6

DNA: TGCGCCAGCAGGGTTTCGGAGAATCAGCCCCAGCATTTT
CDR3: CASRVSENQPQHF
V: TRBV5-1
D: .
size: .
J: TRBJ1-5

DNA: TGCGCCAGCAGTGAGAGGGTCAGGGGGTTGAATGGCTACACCTTC
CDR3: CASSERVRGLNGYTF
V: TRBV10-2
D: TRBD1
size: .
J: TRBJ1-2

DNA: TGCAGCGTTCAGGGTAGCTCCTACGAGCAGTACTTC
CDR3: CSVQGSSYEQYF
V: TRBV29-1
D: .
size: .
J: TRBJ2-7

DNA: TGCGCCAGCAGCCTACGACTAGCGGGGAGTGGGCAGTTCTTC
CDR3: CASSLRLAGSGQFF
V: TRBV5-1
D: TRBD2
size: .
J: TRBJ2-1

DNA: TGTGCCAGCAGCCAAGCGGCTTATTCGAGGAGGGCCTACGAGCAGTACTTC
CDR3: CASSQAAYSRRAYEQYF
V: TRBV3-1/TRBV3-2
D: .
size: .
J: TRBJ2-7

DNA: TGTGCCAGCAGCGTAGAAGGGGGACAGGTGTTCGATGAGCAGTTCTTC
CDR3: CASSVEGGQVFDEQFF
V: TRBV9
D: TRBD1
size: few
J: TRBJ2-1

DNA: TGTGCCAGCAGCAGGGAAACCCAAGAGACCCAGTACTTC
CDR3: CASSRETQETQYF
V: TRBV2
D: .
size: .
J: TRBJ2-5

DNA: TGTGCCAGCTTCCCCCCGCGGGGGCAAGAAGCTTTCTTT
CDR3: CASFPPRGQEAFF
V: TRBV5-6
D: .
size: .
J: TRBJ1-1

DNA: TGTGCCAGCAGCGGCGGACAGTTCGCCACTGAAGCTTTCTTT
CDR3: CASSGGQFATEAFF
V: TRBV5-6
D: .
size: .
J: TRBJ1-1

DNA: TGCGCCAGCAGCATGGGGCCAGACAGGGGGAACACTGAAGCTTTCTTT
CDR3: CASSMGPDRGNTEAFF
V: TRBV5-1
D: TRBD1
size: .
J: TRBJ1-1

DNA: TGTGCCACCAGTGAAAGACCCGTGGGCTCTCAAGAGACCCAGTACTTC
CDR3: CATSERPVGSQETQYF
V: TRBV24-1
D: .
size: once
J: TRBJ2-5

DNA: TGTGCCAGTAGTACCGCCCTAGCGGGAGGGTTTGAGCAGTTCTTC
CDR3: CASSTALAGGFEQFF
V: TRBV19
D: TRBD2
size: .
J: TRBJ2-1

DNA: TGTGCCAGCGGGCAGAGATCGAACTATGGCTACACCTTC
CDR3: CASGQRSNYGYTF
V: TRBV2
D: .
size: .
J: TRBJ1-2